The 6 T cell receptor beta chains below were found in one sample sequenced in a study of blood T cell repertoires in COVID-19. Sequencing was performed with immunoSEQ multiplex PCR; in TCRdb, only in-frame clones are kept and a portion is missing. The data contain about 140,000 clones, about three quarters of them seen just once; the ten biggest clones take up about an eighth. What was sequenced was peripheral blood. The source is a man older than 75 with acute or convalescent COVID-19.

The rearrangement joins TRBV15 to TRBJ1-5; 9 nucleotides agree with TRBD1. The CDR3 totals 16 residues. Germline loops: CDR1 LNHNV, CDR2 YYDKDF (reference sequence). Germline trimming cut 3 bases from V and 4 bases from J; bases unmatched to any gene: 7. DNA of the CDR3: TGTGCCACCAGCAGGTACACCGGGACAGGGAATCAGCCCCAGCATTTT. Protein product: CATSRYTGTGNQPQHF.

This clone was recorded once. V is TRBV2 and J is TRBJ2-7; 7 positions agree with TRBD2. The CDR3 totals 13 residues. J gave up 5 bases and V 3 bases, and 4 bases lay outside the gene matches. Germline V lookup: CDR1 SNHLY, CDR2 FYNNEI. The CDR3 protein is CASSDVAGDEQYF. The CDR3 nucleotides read TGTGCCAGCAGTGACGTGGCGGGGGACGAGCAGTACTTC. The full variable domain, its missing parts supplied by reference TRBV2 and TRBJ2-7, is EPEVTQTPSHQVTQMGQEVILRCVPISNHLYFYWYRQILGQKVEFLVSFYNNEISEKSEIFDDQFSVERPDGSNFTLKIRSTKLEDSAMYFCASSDVAGDEQYFGPGTRLTVT.

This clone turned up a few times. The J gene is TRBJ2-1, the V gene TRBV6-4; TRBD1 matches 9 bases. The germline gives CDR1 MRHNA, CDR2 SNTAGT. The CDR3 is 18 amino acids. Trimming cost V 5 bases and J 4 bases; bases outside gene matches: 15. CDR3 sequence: CASSPGQGAQGLYNEQFF. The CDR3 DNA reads TGTGCCAGCAGTCCGGGACAGGGAGCTCAGGGGTTATACAATGAGCAGTTCTTC.

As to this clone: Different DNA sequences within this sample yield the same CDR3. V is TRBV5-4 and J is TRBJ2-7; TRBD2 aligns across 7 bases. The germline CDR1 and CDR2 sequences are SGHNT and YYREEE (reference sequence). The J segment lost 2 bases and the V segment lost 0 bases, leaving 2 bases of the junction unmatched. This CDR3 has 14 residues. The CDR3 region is CASSLGGGTYEQYF. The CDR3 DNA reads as TGTGCCAGCAGCTTGGGGGGGGGAACCTACGAGCAGTACTTC.

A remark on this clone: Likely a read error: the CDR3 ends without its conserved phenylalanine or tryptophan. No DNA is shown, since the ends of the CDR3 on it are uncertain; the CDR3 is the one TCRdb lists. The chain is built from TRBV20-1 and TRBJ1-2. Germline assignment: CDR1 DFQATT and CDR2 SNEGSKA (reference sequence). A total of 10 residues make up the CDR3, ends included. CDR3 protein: CSHQLGGTGI.

CDR3 protein: CASSFIQGSAEAFF. The CDR3 nucleotides read TGTGCCAGCAGTTTTATACAGGGAAGTGCTGAAGCTTTCTTT. This chain uses TRBV28 with TRBJ1-1; TRBD1 is a possible D gene (6 bases). The ends were cut back, 3 bases at V and 6 bases at J, with 14 bases in the middle. The length of the CDR3 is 14 residues. Germline lookup yields CDR1 MDHEN and CDR2 SYDVKM.